These T cell receptor beta chains were read from a single sample in a study of cytomegalovirus exposure and HLA in healthy donors. Some clones are missing from TCRdb's copy, which holds only in-frame ones; the method was immunoSEQ multiplex PCR. The sample contains fewer than 200,000 clones, about four fifths of which appear only once. Sequencing was done on a sample of PBMCs. The receptors derive from a male donor in good health and CMV-seronegative. CDR3s include the opening cysteine and the closing phenylalanine or tryptophan. A D gene is named only where the DNA matches it firmly. Clone size, where shown, is once, few, many, or a class for clones that have expanded.

size | D | J | V | DNA | CDR3
. | . | TRBJ2-7 | TRBV7-9 | TGTGCCAGCAGCTTGGACCGGACGGGGACCTACGAGCAGTACTTC | CASSLDRTGTYEQYF
. | . | TRBJ1-6 | TRBV4-3 | TGCGCCAGCAGCCAAGGTAGTAATTCACCCCTCCACTTT | CASSQGSNSPLHF
. | TRBD2 | TRBJ2-2 | TRBV27 | TGTGCCAGCAGTTTCACGACTAGCGGGACCGGGGAGCTGTTTTTT | CASSFTTSGTGELFF
. | . | TRBJ1-4 | TRBV11-2 | TGTGCCAGCAGCTCGCCCATACAGGGAAGGGGTGAAAAACTGTTTTTT | CASSSPIQGRGEKLFF
. | . | TRBJ1-4 | TRBV6-1 | TGTGCCAGCAGTGAAGTCCAGGGAGGGGAAAAACTGTTTTTT | CASSEVQGGEKLFF
few | . | TRBJ1-1 | TRBV18 | TGTGCCAGCTCAACGCCTCGAGGTCCCACTGAAGCTTTCTTT | CASSTPRGPTEAFF
. | TRBD2 | TRBJ2-1 | TRBV5-4 | TGTGCCAGCAGCTCGGGGGGAAGTTTTAGCAATGAGCAGTTCTTC | CASSSGGSFSNEQFF
once | TRBD1 | TRBJ1-2 | TRBV20-1 | TGCAGTGTCGGACAGGGTGCTGGCTACACCTTC | CSVGQGAGYTF
few | . | TRBJ1-5 | TRBV6-5 | TGTGCCAGCAGTCCTAATAGCAATCAGCCCCAGCATTTT | CASSPNSNQPQHF
. | . | TRBJ2-2 | TRBV18 | TGTGCCAGCTCACCACTCCAGGAAACCGGGGAGCTGTTTTTT | CASSPLQETGELFF
. | TRBD1 | TRBJ1-1 | TRBV7-2 | TGTGCCAGCAGCAAACGGACAGGTGCTGACACTGAAGCTTTCTTT | CASSKRTGADTEAFF
. | . | TRBJ1-1 | TRBV18 | TGTGCCAGCTCACCAACAGTAACCAACACTGAAGCTTTCTTT | CASSPTVTNTEAFF
. | TRBD1 | TRBJ1-1 | TRBV9 | TGTGCCAGCAGCCCTCAGGGGGCCCAAATGAACACTGAAGCTTTCTTT | CASSPQGAQMNTEAFF
. | TRBD1 | TRBJ2-5 | TRBV28 | TGTGCCAGCAGTTTTACGGGACAGGGGTCTGGGGAGACCCAGTACTTC | CASSFTGQGSGETQYF
. | . | TRBJ1-2 | TRBV18 | TGTGCCAGCTCACCACCGCCCGCTTACCGACGGACAGACTATGGCTACACCTTC | CASSPPPAYRRTDYGYTF
. | . | TRBJ1-1 | TRBV18 | TGTGCCAGCTTATCTTTATCGAACACTGAAGCTTTCTTT | CASLSLSNTEAFF
. | TRBD1 | TRBJ2-7 | TRBV9 | TGTGCCAGCAGCGAGGCCCCGACAGGGGGTTACGAGCAGTACTTC | CASSEAPTGGYEQYF
. | . | TRBJ2-2 | TRBV18 | TGTGCCAGCTTCCACCGGCAGGGGAACACCGGGGAGCTGTTTTTT | CASFHRQGNTGELFF
. | . | TRBJ1-4 | TRBV9 | TGTGCCAGCAGCGTAGGGGCGGGGGATGAAAAACTGTTTTTT | CASSVGAGDEKLFF
. | TRBD2 | TRBJ2-1 | TRBV15 | TGTGCCACCACCGCGAGGAAACTAGCGGAAAACAATGAGCAGTTCTTC | CATTARKLAENNEQFF
. | . | TRBJ1-2 | TRBV4-1 | TGCGCCAGCAGCCAAGAGGAGGGCCTAGCTAACTATGGCTACACCTTC | CASSQEEGLANYGYTF
. | . | TRBJ2-1 | TRBV10-3 | TGTGCCACGCTACAGCAGGGGTTGAACAATGAGCAGTTCTTC | CATLQQGLNNEQFF
. | . | TRBJ1-2 | TRBV4-2 | TGTGCCAGCAGCCAAGATTTACAGGAGGGAGGCTATGGCTACACCTTC | CASSQDLQEGGYGYTF
. | . | TRBJ1-2 | TRBV14 | TGTGCCAGCAGCCAAGTACAGGGCCCCTATGGCTACACCTTC | CASSQVQGPYGYTF
. | TRBD1 | TRBJ1-1 | TRBV7-9 | TGTGCCAGCAGCCTGGGTCGACAGGGGGTATCCGAAGCTTTCTTT | CASSLGRQGVSEAFF
. | . | TRBJ1-1 | TRBV28 | TGTGCCAGCAGTTTAAGGAGGGTTTCTGAAGCTTTCTTT | CASSLRRVSEAFF
. | . | TRBJ2-7 | TRBV5-8 | TGTGCCAGCAGCTTGCAGAAGGGGGTGAGCGAGCAGTACTTC | CASSLQKGVSEQYF
. | TRBD1 | TRBJ1-4 | TRBV10-3 | TGTGCCAGCAGCGGAGTAGACAGGGGAGTGACTAATGAAAAACTGTTTTTT | CASSGVDRGVTNEKLFF
. | . | TRBJ2-1 | TRBV29-1 | TGCAGCGTTGAAGGGGGGCGGGCAATGAGGAACAATGAGCAGTTCTTC | CSVEGGRAMRNNEQFF
. | TRBD2 | TRBJ2-5 | TRBV25-1 | TGTGCCAGCACTTCGCGGGGGTACCAAGAGACCCAGTACTTC | CASTSRGYQETQYF
few | . | TRBJ1-6 | TRBV7-9 | TGTGCCAGCAGCCCCCTGTTGGGGGGTAATTCACCCCTCCACTTT | CASSPLLGGNSPLHF
. | . | TRBJ2-5 | TRBV7-9 | TGTGCCAGCAGCTCCCGGGGGGCCCAAGAGACCCAGTACTTC | CASSSRGAQETQYF
. | . | TRBJ1-5 | TRBV27 | TGTGCCAGCAGTTTAGGTGGTAGGGGGAGGCCCCAGCATTTT | CASSLGGRGRPQHF
once | . | TRBJ1-5 | TRBV14 | TGTGCCAGCAGCCAAGCCCCGGGGGTTGCCCAGCATTTT | CASSQAPGVAQHF
. | . | TRBJ1-1 | TRBV10-3 | TGTGCCATCAGTGAGTCTTTAAACACTGAAGCTTTCTTT | CAISESLNTEAFF
. | . | TRBJ2-7 | TRBV4-2 | TGTGCCAGCAGCCAACTCGGGTACGAGCAGTACTTC | CASSQLGYEQYF
. | . | TRBJ2-1 | TRBV2 | TGTGCCAGCAGTGAACCCCTGTTACGGGAGCAGTTCTTC | CASSEPLLREQFF
. | TRBD1 | TRBJ1-3 | TRBV5-1 | TGCGCCAGCAAGGAGAACACAGGGGTCGGAAACACCATATATTTT | CASKENTGVGNTIYF
. | . | TRBJ1-2 | TRBV6-5 | TGTGCCAGCAGTTACTCGAAGGGGGGCTACACCTTC | CASSYSKGGYTF
. | . | TRBJ2-5 | TRBV11-2 | TGTGCCAGCAGCTTCAGCCAACGGGCGGGGACCCAGTACTTC | CASSFSQRAGTQYF
few | . | TRBJ1-5 | TRBV18 | TGTGCCAGCTCACCCACACAGTATAGCAATCAGCCCCAGCATTTT | CASSPTQYSNQPQHF
. | . | TRBJ2-6 | TRBV18 | TGTGCCAGCTCTCAGGACTCTGGGGCCAACGTCCTGACTTTC | CASSQDSGANVLTF
. | TRBD2 | TRBJ2-7 | TRBV5-1 | TGCGCCAGCAGCACCGGACTAGCGGGAGTCTCCGAGCAGTACTTC | CASSTGLAGVSEQYF
once | . | TRBJ2-1 | TRBV5-4 | TGTGCCAGCAGCTTAAGCGGCGCCGCCTCCTACAATGAGCAGTTCTTC | CASSLSGAASYNEQFF
. | . | TRBJ1-2 | TRBV19 | TGTGCCAGTAGTATAACAGGGAATGGCTACACCTTC | CASSITGNGYTF